This note documents a single T cell receptor (beta chain) sequence. Its antigen remains unidentified. The repertoire was sequenced with immunoSEQ multiplex PCR; TCRdb's copy has only in-frame clones and lacks some. The table has over 15,000 clones, roughly 80% seen once. The sample originates from a study of OX40 agonist ivuxolimab in advanced cancers. Study details: There were three patients with partial responses, one having hepatocellular carcinoma and two cutaneous melanoma.

Regarding the study as a whole: Nonresponders included some who also had low normalized T-cell clonal expansion.

Sequences were derived from CD4+ or CD8+ T cells sorted from blood, sampled in a trial of the OX40 agonist ivuxolimab. The sequence was obtained from an adult with an advanced solid tumor such as melanoma, head and neck, liver or kidney cancer.

CDR3 nucleotide sequence: TGTGCCAGCAGTACCTCTAGCGTGAAAGAGACCCAGTACTTC. This gives the protein CASSTSSVKETQYF. V gene TRBV28 combines with J gene TRBJ2-5, with D tentatively TRBD2 (6 bases). Germline values: CDR1 MDHEN, CDR2 SYDVKM. Trimming shortened V by 5 bases and J by 3 bases, and 13 bases separated the two germline ends. This CDR3 comprises 14 residues.